Presented here are 3 T cell receptor beta chains from one specimen sequenced in a study of beta chain features in type 1 diabetes. Investigators reverse transcribed all isolated RNA, so they sequenced expressed TCRB transcripts. The method was immunoSEQ multiplex PCR; TCRdb's version includes in-frame clones alone and lacks a portion of them. The profile shows 810,000 or so clones, about a sixth of them singletons. Sequenced material: naive CD4+ T cells from blood. All receptors derive from a woman under 30 in good health.

The gene calls are TRBV7-9 and TRBJ2-5; no clear D gene. Germline loops: CDR1 SEHNR, CDR2 FQNEAQ (reference sequence). V gave up 5 bases and J gave up 4 bases, with 17 bases separating them. This CDR3 comprises 15 residues. The CDR3 nucleotides read TGTGCCAGCAGCCCGAGACTCTCCCTGGGAGAGACCCAGTACTTC. This encodes CASSPRLSLGETQYF.

This clone showed up just a few times. The chain employs TRBV5-4 and TRBJ2-4, with D tentatively TRBD1 (5 bases). Per germline, CDR1 SGHNT and CDR2 YYREEE (reference sequence). Trimming stripped 1 base from V and 8 bases from J, with 13 bases between. The CDR3 extends over 14 amino acids. CDR3 loop: CASSLTGAGDIQYF. The CDR3 DNA sequence: TGTGCCAGCAGCTTGACTGGGGCTGGGGACATTCAGTACTTC. The full variable domain, its missing parts supplied by reference TRBV5-4 and TRBJ2-4, is ETGVTQSPTHLIKTRGQQVTLRCSSQSGHNTVSWYQQALGQGPQFIFQYYREEENGRGNFPPRFSGLQFPNYSSELNVNALELDDSALYLCASSLTGAGDIQYFGAGTRLSVL.

This sequence joins TRBV28 and TRBJ1-2; weak D call: TRBD1 (6 bases). V was shortened by 2 bases and J by 5 bases, with 12 bases between the two germline ends. The CDR3 runs to 14 residues. Looked up from germline, CDR1 is MDHEN and CDR2 is SYDVKM. This chain's CDR3 is CASSLRGMIYGYTF. As DNA, the CDR3 is TGTGCCAGCAGTTTAAGGGGGATGATTTATGGCTACACCTTC.